Detailed here is one T cell receptor beta chain. This clonotype was seen a few times. Its antigen is still unknown. No much larger clonotype is one base removed from it; base qualities were not supplied. CDR1 and CDR2 (LGHDT, YNNKEL) derive from the germline V gene (reference sequence). The CDR3 contains 13 residues, cysteine and phenylalanine counted. Kept here is only the CDR3 DNA, which spans 39 bases and is read in frame from base 1. The V end loses 2 bases and the J end loses 9 bases, and a stretch of 11 bases separates them. This sample stems from a study of blood T cells in healthy people across ages (dated by TCRdb to 2013 to 2016). In terms of the full investigation: In model experiments, template switching captured roughly one uniquely barcoded TCR beta cDNA molecule for every two T cells. Age-related changes in TCR beta repertoire diversity were measured in the study by deep sequencing normalized with unique cDNA molecular identifiers. Four age groups were formed from the donors: young (average approximately 15 years), middle-aged (more than 35), aged (about 62) and long-lived (around 82). To avoid experimental bias, donors of different ages were distributed randomly across sequencing lanes. Using the same blood draw, the study looked at two additional independent replicas of 1 million unique cDNA reads for two donors, one aged 18 to 29 and the other aged 80 or older.

To prepare the library, 5' RACE was applied. Sequencing was carried out with an Illumina HiSeq 2500. The second PCR ran for about 6 to 12 cycles and used a J-beta primer mix along with a sample-barcoded 5' primer. A template-switch 5' adaptor carrying 12 random nucleotides introduced a unique molecular identifier onto each TCR beta cDNA molecule. Each sample yielded at least 3 million CDR3-containing paired-end reads. First-strand cDNA synthesis was performed from all RNA using the Mint cDNA synthesis kit, with priming by a TRBC-specific oligonucleotide. After uracil-DNA glycosylase treatment, a first 18-cycle PCR used universal primers M1SS and BC2_uni_R on all cDNA. Processing in the source paper ran as follows. For normalization, 1 million high-quality reads, each with a distinct molecular identifier, were randomly selected from each sample. Instead of being binned into consensus sequences, reads that shared molecular identifiers were thrown out. MiTCR, set to a Q25 quality threshold and the strictest error-elimination algorithm, was used for CDR3 identification, clonotype clustering and error correction. A nonparametric unseen species model with Euler transformation was used to estimate a lower bound on total TCR beta diversity. TCRdb's own reprocessing of the public reads used fastp at Q25 and MiXCR and kept productive beta chains. Rows matching on CDR3 protein sequence are summarized as one entry with the most common DNA and genes. The V and J calls here are based on TCRdb, not the publication. This sample gives approximately 690,000 distinct CDR3 sequences in total; roughly 41% of them show up just once. 25% to 35% of the sample goes to the ten largest clones.

Systemically healthy Caucasian individuals from Russia, some 38 in total and aged 6 to 90 years, were included as donors. Each donor gave 8 to 10 milliliters of peripheral blood, drawn into EDTA-treated Vacutainer tubes. Ficoll-Paque density-gradient centrifugation was used to isolate PBMCs, with at least 6 million obtained per sample. Trizol reagent was used to extract total RNA from the PBMCs, yielding at least 6 micrograms per sample. The percentages of naive CD45RAhigh/CD27high T cells were determined by flow cytometry on a PBMC aliquot from every donor. Study-level results and caveats: As age increased, observed TCR beta diversity per million T cells dropped in a roughly linear way, and a significant reduction was already evident by age 40. Bulk unsorted PBMC profiling prevented conclusive comparison of naive and antigen-experienced compartments. Estimates of total diversity based on one million sequenced T cells were considered lower bounds and underestimates. Compared with the aged group, the long-lived group had more naive CD4+ T cells, fewer expanded clones and increased TCR diversity, a pattern suggesting age selection. Because the CMV infection status of the donors was unknown, age-related changes in expanded clonotypes may potentially have been confounded. Observed TCR beta diversity correlated strongly with the percentage of naive T cells measured by flow cytometry.

Source material: blood. This receptor was taken from an elderly man in good health. The receptor chain draws on TRBV3-1 and TRBJ2-1, with no D gene named confidently. The CDR3 region: CASSQTTGPEQFF. The nucleotide sequence reads as follows: TGTGCCAGCAGCCAAACCACCGGTCCTGAGCAGTTCTTC.